This T cell receptor beta chain was captured in a study of blood T cell repertoires in COVID-19. For the study at large: COVID-19 samples, acute and convalescent, were from the United States, Italy and Spain. PBMCs, B-cell-depleted T cells, or T cells provided the cDNA or gDNA that made up the material.

Germline CDR1 SEHNR, CDR2 FQNEAQ (reference sequence). The CDR3 is 13 amino acids. V was shortened by 6 bases and J by 5 bases, with 8 bases between the two germline ends. In the original analysis: Estimation of nucleated cell counts was performed using reference gene primer amplification. Sequencing used immunoSEQ multiplex PCR; TCRdb keeps in-frame clones, though not all of them. Clonal size and the V and J genes are those of that table, whereas D and trimming came from the DNA. The profile shows about 170,000 clones, 88% of them singletons. This chain connects TRBV7-9 to TRBJ1-6; D gene uncertain. The sequencing input was peripheral blood. The TCR sequence derives from a man aged 55 to 70 with acute or convalescent COVID-19. The CDR3 coding sequence is TGTGCCAGCAGGGCGGTTGATAATTCACCCCTCCACTTT. Its protein product is CASRAVDNSPLHF.